This entry lists 14 T cell receptor beta chains sequenced from one sample in a study of T cell responses to AZD1222 COVID-19 vaccine (dated by TCRdb to the early 2020s). The receptor library was made with the immunoSEQ multiplex PCR assay. This is the immuneACCESS table as TCRdb keeps it, with only in-frame sequences that have V and J called. A part of the clones is gone; compared with another copy, unresolved V genes explain less than half, and the rest is unexplained. Here the sample has some 160,000 clones; approximately 90% occur a single time. Just under 2% of the sample goes to the ten largest clones. In the paper's terms, the time point label means: about 28 days (+/-7) after the second vaccine dose. The sequencing here drew on peripheral blood, taken 28 days after the second AZD1222 dose. The receptors were gathered from an adult who received the AZD1222 COVID-19 vaccine.

The chain carries TRBV5-1 and TRBJ2-5; tentatively, D is TRBD1 or TRBD2 (5 bases each). CDR3 length: 13 amino acids. Germline V gene lookup returns CDR1 SGHRS and CDR2 YFSETQ. The V end lost 4 bases, the J end lost 5 bases, and 12 bases lay between the germline ends. CDR3 DNA sequence: TGCGCCAGCAGCCCCGGGACCGGGGAGACCCAGTACTTC. Encoded protein: CASSPGTGETQYF.

The chain employs TRBV6-5 and TRBJ2-7, with D hard to call. Trimming removed 7 bases from V and 2 bases from J, with 9 bases in between. The length of the CDR3 is 12 residues. Per the germline V gene, CDR1 is MNHEY and CDR2 is SVGAGI. CDR3 protein: CASKFDPYEQYF. The CDR3 DNA sequence: TGTGCCAGCAAGTTCGACCCCTACGAGCAGTACTTC.

This sequence joins TRBV6-1 and TRBJ1-4, with 8 nucleotides matching TRBD1. Germline V gene sequence: CDR1 MNHNS, CDR2 SASEGT. The trim removed 2 bases at V and 4 bases at J, leaving 12 bases unmatched. This CDR3 has 18 residues. As DNA, the CDR3 is TGTGCCAGCAGTGAACGTAGGACAGGGAGTATGGGTAATGAAAAACTGTTTTTT. Translating it yields CASSERRTGSMGNEKLFF.

DNA of the CDR3: TGTGCCACCAGCAGGGATAATTCACCCCTCCACTTT. Translating gives CATSRDNSPLHF. This sequence joins TRBV15 and TRBJ1-6; D is uncertain. The CDR3 covers 12 residues. Germline CDR1 and CDR2: LNHNV and YYDKDF (reference sequence). V was trimmed by 3 bases and J by 5 bases, leaving 2 bases between them.

This clone was counted a single time. The V and J genes are TRBV5-6 and TRBJ2-3; D is undetermined. CDR1 SGHDT and CDR2 YYEEEE come from the germline V gene. Between the trimmed V and J ends, which lost 0 bases and 8 bases, there was a span of 7 bases. The CDR3 consists of 12 residues. CDR3 amino acids: CASSLGGGTQYF. The CDR3 nucleotides read TGTGCCAGCAGCTTGGGTGGTGGTACGCAGTATTTT.

The CDR3 nucleotides read TGCGCCAGCTCCCCCGGACTAGCGGGAGGAGAGACCCAGTACTTC. It yields the protein CASSPGLAGGETQYF. The chain recombines TRBV5-1 with TRBJ2-5; 14 positions match TRBD2. Germline values: CDR1 SGHRS, CDR2 YFSETQ. V shed 7 bases and J 4 bases; nucleotides not matched to a gene: 6. CDR3 size: 15 residues.

V is TRBV18 and J is TRBJ2-5; 14 bases agree with TRBD2. This CDR3 has 19 amino acids. CDR1 and CDR2 from the germline V gene are KGHSH and LQKENI. V gave up 4 bases and J gave up 4 bases; unmatched junction bases: 14. Here the CDR3 reads CASSLWISTSGRVPETQYF. The CDR3 bases are TGTGCCAGCTCACTTTGGATATCGACTAGCGGGAGGGTCCCAGAGACCCAGTACTTC.

The chain carries TRBV5-6 and TRBJ1-4; the match to TRBD1 covers 7 bases. CDR3 length: 18 amino acids. The germline CDR1 and CDR2 sequences are SGHDT and YYEEEE. V lost 4 bases, J lost 8 bases, and 20 bases stayed unmatched. In nucleotides, the CDR3 is TGTGCCAGCAGCCGAACGTCCCGGGACAGCGTCGCGAGCGAAAAACTGTTTTTT. Translated: CASSRTSRDSVASEKLFF.

CDR3 nucleotides: TGTGCCAGCAGCACCCGGACAGCTATGAACACTGAAGCTTTCTTT. Protein sequence: CASSTRTAMNTEAFF. This sequence joins TRBV11-2 and TRBJ1-1; D is perhaps TRBD1 (6 bases). This CDR3 contains 15 residues. Germline assignment: CDR1 SGHAT and CDR2 FQNNGV. The V and J ends lost 5 bases and 0 bases respectively, with 13 bases between them.

V is TRBV7-9 and J is TRBJ1-1; TRBD1 might be the D (6 bases). V lost 3 bases to trimming and J lost 5 bases, with 13 bases between them. Germline loops: CDR1 SEHNR, CDR2 FQNEAQ (reference sequence). This CDR3 has 14 amino acids. CDR3 loop: CASSFDQGGTEAFF. In nucleotides, the CDR3 is TGTGCCAGCAGCTTTGATCAAGGGGGAACTGAAGCTTTCTTT. Full variable domain (rest looked up from reference TRBV7-9 and TRBJ1-1): DTGVSQNPRHKITKRGQNVTFRCDPISEHNRLYWYRQTLGQGPEFLTYFQNEAQLEKSRLLSDRFSAERPKGSFSTLEIQRTEQGDSAMYLCASSFDQGGTEAFFGQGTRLTVV.

The chain links TRBV2 to TRBJ1-5; 9 bases are a match to TRBD1. The V segment lost 2 bases and the J segment 7 bases; nucleotides outside the gene matches: 9. The CDR3 sequence is 16 residues long. CDR1 is SNHLY, CDR2 FYNNEI, per germline. CDR3 region: CASSERNRGRRQPQHF. The CDR3 DNA is TGTGCCAGCAGTGAAAGGAACAGGGGGCGAAGACAGCCCCAGCATTTT.

V gene TRBV24-1 combines with J gene TRBJ2-1; tentative D call: TRBD1 (5 bases). The CDR3 has 16 residues. The germline CDR1 and CDR2 sequences are KGHDR and SFDVKD. Trimming removed 4 bases from V and 5 bases from J, with 17 bases in between. The CDR3 here is CATSDLLGLLDNEQFF. In nucleotides, the CDR3 is TGTGCCACCAGTGACCTCCTGGGGCTATTGGACAATGAGCAGTTCTTC.

The V gene is TRBV14, the J gene TRBJ2-6, with D unclear. Trimming removed 0 bases from V and 4 bases from J, with 16 bases in between. Germline CDR1 is SGHDN and CDR2 is FVKESK. This CDR3 is built from 18 residues. This chain's CDR3 is CASSQDTWRTAGANVLTF. The CDR3 DNA reads as TGTGCCAGCAGCCAAGATACCTGGCGGACGGCAGGGGCCAACGTCCTGACTTTC.

The V and J genes are TRBV6-1 and TRBJ1-1; D gene unclear. With 2 bases removed from V and 4 bases from J, the gap between germline ends came to 14 bases. This CDR3 contains 15 residues. Germline V gives CDR1 MNHNS, CDR2 SASEGT. The CDR3 DNA reads TGTGCCAGCAGTGAATTTGGCAGCAGGAGCACTGAAGCTTTCTTT. This encodes CASSEFGSRSTEAFF.